Presented here are 20 T cell receptor beta chains from one specimen sequenced in a study of neoadjuvant nivolumab and ipilimumab in lung cancer. Profiled with immunoSEQ multiplex PCR; TCRdb holds only in-frame clones, not every one. This sample has 20,000 to 25,000 clones, with approximately 82% found just once. Sample: peripheral blood, taken before neoadjuvant nivolumab, alone or with ipilimumab. The receptor source for this set is an adult with non-small cell lung cancer.

The chain employs TRBV5-1 and TRBJ2-5; D gene uncertain. Between the trimmed V and J ends, which lost 0 bases and 2 bases, there was a span of 5 bases. Per the germline V gene, CDR1 is SGHRS and CDR2 is YFSETQ. The CDR3 consists of 13 residues. The CDR3 region has the DNA TGCGCCAGCAGCTTGGCGGTTCAAGAGACCCAGTACTTC. It is translated as CASSLAVQETQYF.

CDR3 in DNA: TGTGCCAGCAGTGACCTTAGCGGGGGCGGCACAGATACGCAGTATTTT. This codes for CASSDLSGGGTDTQYF. The chain has TRBV6-4 and TRBJ2-3; 9 nucleotides match TRBD2. CDR1 and CDR2 from the germline V gene are MRHNA and SNTAGT. This CDR3 contains 16 residues. V shed 2 bases, J shed 1 base, and the junction held 4 bases outside the gene matches.

The chain has TRBV18 and TRBJ2-7; 7 nucleotides line up with TRBD1. Germline CDR1 is KGHSH and CDR2 is LQKENI. The CDR3 spans 14 residues. V lost 6 bases to trimming and J lost 0 bases; unmatched junction nucleotides: 5. This CDR3 is CASSTSGGSYEQYF. The CDR3 coding sequence is TGTGCCAGCTCCACGTCAGGGGGCTCCTACGAGCAGTACTTC. The full variable domain, completed using reference TRBV18 and TRBJ2-7, is NAGVMQNPRHLVRRRGQEARLRCSPMKGHSHVYWYRQLPEEGLKFMVYLQKENIIDESGMPKERFSAEFPKEGPSILRIQQVVRGDSAAYFCASSTSGGSYEQYFGPGTRLTVT.

This chain connects TRBV29-1 to TRBJ2-7; 13 positions match TRBD2. V trimming: 4 bases; J trimming: 3 bases; junction bases outside the gene matches: 0. Per germline, CDR1 SQVTM and CDR2 ANQGSEA. The CDR3 totals 13 residues. The CDR3 bases are TGCAGCGTTGGGACTAGCGGGGGCTACGAGCAGTACTTC. Residues: CSVGTSGGYEQYF.

The chain couples TRBV7-2 to TRBJ2-1; 15 bases map to TRBD2. This CDR3 has 16 amino acids. CDR1 is SGHTA and CDR2 is FQGNSA in the germline V gene. After removal of 1 base from V and 11 bases from J, the junction contained 6 bases not matched to a gene. The CDR3 nucleotides are TGTGCCAGCAGCTTAGGGGCGGGACTAGCGGGAGGTCAGCAGTTCTTC. It yields the protein CASSLGAGLAGGQQFF.

The V gene is TRBV18, the J gene TRBJ1-2, with unresolved D. Trimming shortened V by 3 bases and J by 8 bases, and 7 bases separated the two germline ends. The V gene's germline CDR1 is KGHSH and CDR2 LQKENI. The CDR3 contains 11 residues. The CDR3 DNA reads as TGTGCCAGCTCACCTGGGTGGGGCTACACCTTC. This encodes CASSPGWGYTF.

The chain combines TRBV7-3 with TRBJ2-3; maybe TRBD2 (5 bases). CDR3 length: 16 residues. Germline CDR1 is SGHTA and CDR2 is FQGTGA. Trimming removed 4 bases at V and 2 bases at J, with 16 bases between. Written as DNA, the CDR3 is TGTGCCAGCAGCTCGATAGACCTGAGGGACACAGATACGCAGTATTTT. Translating it yields CASSSIDLRDTDTQYF.

The CDR3 loop is CASREYREPFGYTF. The DNA of the CDR3 is TGTGCCAGCAGGGAGTACCGGGAGCCATTCGGCTACACCTTC. The chain is built from TRBV28 and TRBJ1-2; D is uncertain. Germline V CDR1 and CDR2: MDHEN, SYDVKM. Trimming cost V 6 bases and J 8 bases, with 19 bases left between them. The CDR3 is 14 residues long.

The chain is built from TRBV6-1 and TRBJ1-3, with a tentative D call TRBD1 (6 bases). The CDR3 sequence is 16 residues long. The germline V and J ends were trimmed by 3 bases and 5 bases, with 17 bases remaining between them. CDR1 and CDR2 from the germline V gene are MNHNS and SASEGT. CDR3 DNA sequence: TGTGCCAGCAGTGAGCCCGCCCAGGGGTCTAGAAACACCATATATTTT. Encoded protein: CASSEPAQGSRNTIYF.

CDR3 in DNA: TGTGCCAGCAGCTCCCGACCGTGGGCCGCGGGAGGGCAAAATAATGAGCAGTTCTTC. This encodes CASSSRPWAAGGQNNEQFF. The rearrangement uses TRBV7-2 and TRBJ2-1; 9 positions match TRBD2. The germline CDR1 and CDR2 sequences are SGHTA and FQGNSA. The V gene end was trimmed by 4 bases and the J gene end by 7 bases; junction bases not matched to a gene: 20. The CDR3 runs 19 residues.

The chain is built from TRBV11-2 and TRBJ1-4; D gene ambiguous. This CDR3 spans 15 amino acids. V lost 5 bases to trimming and J lost 2 bases, with 12 bases between them. Germline CDR1 reads SGHAT; CDR2 reads FQNNGV. CDR3 sequence: CASSLMAGTNEKLFF. As DNA, the CDR3 is TGTGCCAGCAGCCTCATGGCCGGGACTAATGAAAAACTGTTTTTT.

V gene TRBV5-1 combines with J gene TRBJ2-7; tentative D call: TRBD1 (6 bases). Germline V gives CDR1 SGHRS, CDR2 YFSETQ. This CDR3 contains 14 residues. The V and J ends lost 0 bases and 6 bases respectively, with 13 bases between them. The CDR3 protein is CASSLDLGAGEQYF. CDR3 in DNA: TGCGCCAGCAGCTTGGATCTGGGGGCGGGCGAGCAGTACTTC.

This clone came up once. The chain links TRBV7-6 to TRBJ2-7; D gene uncertain. In germline, CDR1 is SGHVS, CDR2 FNYEAQ. The CDR3 extends over 14 amino acids. V was shortened by 0 bases and J by 1 base, with 7 bases between the two germline ends. The CDR3 here is CASSLASESYEQYF. DNA for the CDR3: TGTGCCAGCAGCTTAGCGTCGGAATCCTACGAGCAGTACTTC.

V is TRBV15 and J is TRBJ2-3; tentatively, D is TRBD1 (5 bases). Germline CDR1 LNHNV, CDR2 YYDKDF (reference sequence). V lost 1 base and J 0 bases, leaving 5 bases between the germline ends. The CDR3 loop spans 14 amino acids. The CDR3, as DNA: TGTGCCACCAGCAGAGGGGGCAGCACAGATACGCAGTATTTT. Translated, it gives CATSRGGSTDTQYF.

The V gene is TRBV30, the J gene TRBJ1-2; D call uncertain. V was cut by 0 bases and J by 5 bases, with 7 bases left in between. This CDR3 has 12 amino acids. CDR1 is GTSNPN, CDR2 SVGIG, per germline (reference sequence). CDR3 amino acids: CAWSVNRYGYTF. For the CDR3, the DNA is TGTGCCTGGAGTGTAAATCGGTATGGCTACACCTTC.

The rearrangement links TRBV12-5 to TRBJ2-1; TRBD2 matches at 10 bases. Germline values: CDR1 LGHNT, CDR2 FRNRAP. The trim removed 3 bases at V and 7 bases at J, leaving 3 bases unmatched. This CDR3 is 14 amino acids long. The CDR3 spells CASGFGLAENEQFF. The CDR3 coding sequence is TGTGCTAGTGGTTTCGGACTAGCGGAAAATGAGCAGTTCTTC.

This clone was observed once. The chain joins TRBV5-6 to TRBJ2-5; tentatively, D is TRBD1 (7 bases). The CDR3 consists of 13 residues. V lost 1 base, J lost 8 bases, and 12 bases lay in between. Per germline, CDR1 SGHDT and CDR2 YYEEEE. DNA for the CDR3: TGTGCCAGCAGCTTGTCAGGGGGGCAAACCCAGTACTTC. Its translation is CASSLSGGQTQYF.

This clone has only one observation. The V and J genes are TRBV5-4 and TRBJ2-3, with 7 bases aligning to TRBD2. Per the germline V gene, CDR1 is SGHNT and CDR2 is YYREEE (reference sequence). This CDR3 is built from 14 residues. After removal of 3 bases from V and 0 bases from J, the junction contained 1 base not matched to a gene. Here the CDR3 DNA reads TGTGCCAGCAGCTGGGGGGGTAGCACAGATACGCAGTATTTT. Translation: CASSWGGSTDTQYF.

The sample holds one count of this clone. V gene TRBV27 combines with J gene TRBJ2-7, with 7 bases matching TRBD1. Looked up from germline, CDR1 is MNHEY and CDR2 is SMNVEV (reference sequence). Trimming cost V 3 bases and J 6 bases; bases outside gene matches: 8. The CDR3 extends over 14 amino acids. The CDR3 region is CASSFRAGGVEQYF. CDR3 DNA: TGTGCCAGCAGTTTTAGGGCAGGGGGAGTCGAGCAGTACTTC.

The chain uses TRBV6-6 and TRBJ1-5; perhaps TRBD1 as D (6 bases). The CDR3 loop spans 16 amino acids. V was shortened by 5 bases and J by 3 bases, with 17 bases between the two germline ends. CDR1 MNHNY and CDR2 SVGAGI come from the germline V gene (reference sequence). CDR3 sequence: CASSPKGGGDNQPQHF. In nucleotides, the CDR3 is TGTGCCAGCAGTCCGAAGGGGGGAGGAGACAATCAGCCCCAGCATTTT.